This entry is about one T cell receptor (beta chain). Its antigen is still unknown. Time point noted: newly diagnosed GD, antithyroid drugs for less than 3 months. The TCR library used RNA extracted from PBMCs. In building TCR beta libraries, iRepertoire HTBI primers were used together with Arm-PCR of CDR3 regions. TCRdb passed the multiplex PCR reads through MiXCR, listing each CDR3 protein once. The sample holds about 470,000 distinct CDR3 sequences, 15% to 20% seen once. This sample is part of a study of regulatory T cells in long-lasting Graves disease. Study-level points and caveats: Whereas about a thousand public clonotypes were shared by new patients, persistent patients shared more, at some 3,000. Persistent cases favored TRBV28, TRBJ1-2 and TRBJ2-5.

There are 15 residues in the CDR3. Looked up from germline, CDR1 is MNHEY and CDR2 is SMNVEV (reference sequence). Losses at the gene ends were 6 bases for V and 5 bases for J; bases not matched to a gene: 8. These data also formed part of another study, on T cells in Graves' hyperthyroidism and ophthalmopathy.

The sequence came from a man in his forties with Graves disease. Sequencing used peripheral blood mononuclear cells (PBMCs), obtained at new diagnosis, from a patient treated with antithyroid drugs. The chain couples TRBV27 to TRBJ2-3; the match to TRBD2 covers 10 bases. In nucleotides, the CDR3 is TGTGCCAGCAGCCCAGCGGGAGGGCCGGAAGATACGCAGTATTTT. As protein: CASSPAGGPEDTQYF.